The TCR beta chain described here comes from a study of T cells after yellow fever vaccination. Study-wide results and caveats: Weaker in magnitude, the secondary response showed a faster peak on day 5 versus 15. Only a small proportion of the clonotypes turned up in both the CD4 and the CD8 compartments, likely arising from convergent recombination.

This CDR3 is 15 amino acids long. Germline values: CDR1 WSHSY, CDR2 SAAADI. J was trimmed by 5 bases and V by 2 bases; bases with no gene match: 6. For TCR, cDNA came from 5'RACE template switching, which added a universal primer site and UMIs. TCRdb redid the calling of the 5' RACE reads with MiXCR, one entry per CDR3 protein. The table has 250,000 to 400,000 distinct CDR3 sequences, around 4.5% seen once. This clonotype appeared many times. Its antigen is unknown. The input for sequencing was PBMCs, taken 15 days after the yellow fever booster vaccination. The V and J genes are TRBV10-2 and TRBJ2-5; TRBD1 agrees at 9 bases. This clonotype originated in a man younger than 35 who received the YFV17D yellow fever vaccine. The CDR3 loop reads CASSEPRQGEETQYF. Written as DNA, the CDR3 is TGCGCCAGCAGTGAGCCCCGACAGGGGGAGGAGACCCAGTACTTC.